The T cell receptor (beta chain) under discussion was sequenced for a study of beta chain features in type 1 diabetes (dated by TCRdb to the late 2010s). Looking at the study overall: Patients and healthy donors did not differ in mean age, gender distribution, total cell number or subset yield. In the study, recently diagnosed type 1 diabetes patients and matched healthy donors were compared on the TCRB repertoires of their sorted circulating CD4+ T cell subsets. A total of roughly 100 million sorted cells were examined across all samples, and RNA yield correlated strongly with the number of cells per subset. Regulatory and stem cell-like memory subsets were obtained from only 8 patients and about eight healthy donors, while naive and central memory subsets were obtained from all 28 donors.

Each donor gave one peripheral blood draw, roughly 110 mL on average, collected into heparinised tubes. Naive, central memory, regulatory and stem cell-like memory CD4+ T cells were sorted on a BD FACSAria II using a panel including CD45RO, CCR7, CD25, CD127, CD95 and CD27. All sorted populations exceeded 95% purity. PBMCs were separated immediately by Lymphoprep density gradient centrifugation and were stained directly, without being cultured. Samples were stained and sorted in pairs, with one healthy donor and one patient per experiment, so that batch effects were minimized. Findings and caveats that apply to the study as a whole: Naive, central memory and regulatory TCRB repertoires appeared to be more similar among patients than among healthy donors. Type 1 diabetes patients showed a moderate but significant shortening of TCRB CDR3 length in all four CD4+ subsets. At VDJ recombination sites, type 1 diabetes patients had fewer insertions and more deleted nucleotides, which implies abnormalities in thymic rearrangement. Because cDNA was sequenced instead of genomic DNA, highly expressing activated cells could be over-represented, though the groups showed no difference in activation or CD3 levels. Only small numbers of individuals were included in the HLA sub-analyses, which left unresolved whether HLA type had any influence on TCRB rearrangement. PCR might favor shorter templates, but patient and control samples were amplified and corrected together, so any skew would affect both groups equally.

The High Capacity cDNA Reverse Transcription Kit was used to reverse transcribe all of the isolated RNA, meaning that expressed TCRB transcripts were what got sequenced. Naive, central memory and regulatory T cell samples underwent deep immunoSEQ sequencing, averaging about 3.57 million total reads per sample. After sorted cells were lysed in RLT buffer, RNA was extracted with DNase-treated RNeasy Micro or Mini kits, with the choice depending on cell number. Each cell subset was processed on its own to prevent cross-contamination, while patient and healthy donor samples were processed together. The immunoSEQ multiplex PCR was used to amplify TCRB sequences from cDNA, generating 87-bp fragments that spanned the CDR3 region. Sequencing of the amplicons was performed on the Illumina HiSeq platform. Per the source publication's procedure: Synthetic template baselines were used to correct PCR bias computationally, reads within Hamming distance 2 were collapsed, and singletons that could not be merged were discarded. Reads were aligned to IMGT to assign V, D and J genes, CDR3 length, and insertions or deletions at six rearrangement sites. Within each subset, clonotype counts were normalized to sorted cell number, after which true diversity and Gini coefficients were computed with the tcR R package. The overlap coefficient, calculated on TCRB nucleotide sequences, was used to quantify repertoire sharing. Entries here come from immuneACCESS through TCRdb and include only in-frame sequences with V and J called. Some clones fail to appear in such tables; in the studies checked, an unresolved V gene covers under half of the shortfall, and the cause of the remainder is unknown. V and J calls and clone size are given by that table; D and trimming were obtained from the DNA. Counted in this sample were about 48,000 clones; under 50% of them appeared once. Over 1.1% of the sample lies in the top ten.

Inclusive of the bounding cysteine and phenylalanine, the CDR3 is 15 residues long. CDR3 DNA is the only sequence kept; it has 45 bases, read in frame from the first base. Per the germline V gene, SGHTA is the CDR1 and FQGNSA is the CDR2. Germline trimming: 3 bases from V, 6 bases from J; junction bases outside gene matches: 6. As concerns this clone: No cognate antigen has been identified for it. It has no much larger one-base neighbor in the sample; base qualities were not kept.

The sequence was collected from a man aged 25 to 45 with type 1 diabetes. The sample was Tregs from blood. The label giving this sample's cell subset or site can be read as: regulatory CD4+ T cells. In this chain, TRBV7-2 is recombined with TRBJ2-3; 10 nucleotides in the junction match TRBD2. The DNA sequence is TGTGCCAGCAGCTTTGCTAGCGGGAGCGGGGATACGCAGTATTTT. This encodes CASSFASGSGDTQYF.